This entry describes one TCR beta chain. This sample stems from a study of T cell responses to AZD1222 COVID-19 vaccine. The ends lost 6 bases at V and 2 bases at J; junction bases unmatched: 10. CDR3 size: 16 residues. CDR1 is MDHEN, CDR2 SYDVKM, per germline. Sequencing used immunoSEQ multiplex PCR; TCRdb keeps in-frame clones, though not all of them. The table includes around 130,000 clones, approximately 94% detected once. The chain links TRBV28 to TRBJ2-7, with 10 bases identical to TRBD2. The receptor comes from an adult in good health. The sample was peripheral blood, taken on day 0 of AZD1222 vaccination. The chain's CDR3 is CASSQKSSGRPYEQYF. In nucleotides, the CDR3 is TGTGCCAGCAGCCAAAAATCTAGCGGGAGACCCTACGAGCAGTACTTC.